The source of this T cell receptor beta chain is a study of Graves' ophthalmopathy and Graves' hyperthyroidism. Trimming shortened V by 5 bases and J by 2 bases, and 13 bases separated the two germline ends. Germline-derived CDR1 and CDR2 are LNHDA and SQIVND (reference sequence). The CDR3 contains 15 residues. Amplifying from RNA transcripts, the study obtained TCR beta CDR3 regions. First-round RT-PCR relied on HTBI primers, and a second-round multiplex PCR came next. TCRdb independently ran MiXCR on the multiplex PCR reads; one entry per CDR3 protein. Among about 600,000 distinct CDR3 sequences listed, 39% were seen once.

This TCR was sampled from an adult man with Graves' hyperthyroidism. The chain links TRBV19 to TRBJ1-5; the D is unclear. Sequenced input: peripheral blood or thyroid tissue (not recorded which). The CDR3, as DNA: TGTGCCAGTAGTGGAGCGGGGAGAGGCAATCAGCCCCAGCATTTT. Translated, it gives CASSGAGRGNQPQHF.